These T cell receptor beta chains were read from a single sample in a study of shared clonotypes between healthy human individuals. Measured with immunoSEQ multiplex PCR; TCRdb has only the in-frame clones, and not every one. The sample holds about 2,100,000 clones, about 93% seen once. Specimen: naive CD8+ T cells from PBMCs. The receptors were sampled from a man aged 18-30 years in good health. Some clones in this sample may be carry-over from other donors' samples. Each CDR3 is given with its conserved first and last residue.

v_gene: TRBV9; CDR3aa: CASSVAQEQFF
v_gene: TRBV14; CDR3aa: CASSQGLRETQYF
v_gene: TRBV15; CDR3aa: CATSKGGEIYEQYF
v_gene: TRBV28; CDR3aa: CASNPANFYNEQFF
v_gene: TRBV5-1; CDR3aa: CASSLAGWGTTYNEQFF
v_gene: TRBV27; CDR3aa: CASSLSSFLGGGQPQHF
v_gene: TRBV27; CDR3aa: CASSLTFRPQGSDEQFF
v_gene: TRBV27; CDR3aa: CASSLFRTNTGELFF
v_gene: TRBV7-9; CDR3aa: CASSLLQGSNSPLHF
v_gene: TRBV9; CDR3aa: CASSPGGGGLLDRAFF
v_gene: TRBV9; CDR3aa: CASSFERDSSLGNSGNTIYF
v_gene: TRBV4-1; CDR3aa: CASSQDFRAGVPDTQYF
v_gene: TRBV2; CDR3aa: CASMGTLGGYTF
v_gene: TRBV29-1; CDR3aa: CSVALWSGTVSYEQYF
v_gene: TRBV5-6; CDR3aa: CASSSGYEQYF
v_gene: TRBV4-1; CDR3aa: CASSHIGTVMNTEAFF
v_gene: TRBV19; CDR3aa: CASSIRGSNQETQYF
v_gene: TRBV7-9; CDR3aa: CASSLLGGRDYGYTF
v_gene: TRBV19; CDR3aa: CASSGTDRLSDTQYF
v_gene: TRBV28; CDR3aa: CASRIRSRNEKLFF
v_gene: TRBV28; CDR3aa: CASSVDGTGFDEQFF
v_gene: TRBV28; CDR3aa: CASSSGVSVQGYTF